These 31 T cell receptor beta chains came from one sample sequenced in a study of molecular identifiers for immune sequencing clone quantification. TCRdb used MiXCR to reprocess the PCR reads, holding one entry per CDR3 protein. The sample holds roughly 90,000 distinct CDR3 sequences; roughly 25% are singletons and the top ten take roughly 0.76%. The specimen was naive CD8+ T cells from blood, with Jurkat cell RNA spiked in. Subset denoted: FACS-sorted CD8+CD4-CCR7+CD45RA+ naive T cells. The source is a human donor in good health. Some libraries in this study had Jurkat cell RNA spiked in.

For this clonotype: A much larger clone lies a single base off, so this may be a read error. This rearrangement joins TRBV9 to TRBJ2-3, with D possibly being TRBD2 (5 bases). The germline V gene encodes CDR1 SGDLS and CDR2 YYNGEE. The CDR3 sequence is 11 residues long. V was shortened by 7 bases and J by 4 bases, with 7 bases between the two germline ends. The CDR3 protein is CASGSADTQYF. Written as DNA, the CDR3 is TGTGCCAGCGGTAGCGCAGATACGCAGTATTTT.

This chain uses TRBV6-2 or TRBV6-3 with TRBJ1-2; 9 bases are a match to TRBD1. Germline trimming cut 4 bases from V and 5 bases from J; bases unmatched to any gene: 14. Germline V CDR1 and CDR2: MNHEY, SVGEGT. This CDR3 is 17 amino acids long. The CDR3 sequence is CASSFPQTGTGIYGYTF. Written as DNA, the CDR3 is TGTGCCAGCAGTTTCCCACAGACCGGGACAGGGATTTATGGCTACACCTTC.

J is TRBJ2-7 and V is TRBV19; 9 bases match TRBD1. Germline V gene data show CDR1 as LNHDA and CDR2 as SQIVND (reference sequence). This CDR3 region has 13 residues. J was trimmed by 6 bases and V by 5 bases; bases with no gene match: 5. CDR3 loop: CASSDRGFLEQYF. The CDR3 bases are TGTGCCAGTAGTGACAGGGGGTTCCTCGAGCAGTACTTC.

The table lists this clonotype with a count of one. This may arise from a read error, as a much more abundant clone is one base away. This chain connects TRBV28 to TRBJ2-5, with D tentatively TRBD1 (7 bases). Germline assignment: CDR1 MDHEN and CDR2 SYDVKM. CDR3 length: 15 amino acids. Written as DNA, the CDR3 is TGTGCCAGCAGGTACCGACAGGGACTCCAAGGGACCCAGTACTTC. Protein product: CASRYRQGLQGTQYF.

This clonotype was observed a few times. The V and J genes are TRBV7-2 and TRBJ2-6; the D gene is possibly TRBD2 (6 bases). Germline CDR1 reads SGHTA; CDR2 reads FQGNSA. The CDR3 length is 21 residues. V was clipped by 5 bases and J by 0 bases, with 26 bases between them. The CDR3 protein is CASSPRPTEGSRSSGANVLTF. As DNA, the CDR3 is TGTGCCAGCAGCCCCCGTCCAACGGAGGGTAGTCGTAGCTCTGGGGCCAACGTCCTGACTTTC.

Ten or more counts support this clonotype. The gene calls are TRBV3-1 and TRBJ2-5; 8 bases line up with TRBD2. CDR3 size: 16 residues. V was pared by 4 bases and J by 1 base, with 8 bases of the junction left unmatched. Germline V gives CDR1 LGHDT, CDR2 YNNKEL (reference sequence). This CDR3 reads CASSPTIAGSQETQYF. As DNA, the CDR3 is TGTGCCAGCAGCCCAACCATAGCGGGAAGCCAAGAGACCCAGTACTTC.

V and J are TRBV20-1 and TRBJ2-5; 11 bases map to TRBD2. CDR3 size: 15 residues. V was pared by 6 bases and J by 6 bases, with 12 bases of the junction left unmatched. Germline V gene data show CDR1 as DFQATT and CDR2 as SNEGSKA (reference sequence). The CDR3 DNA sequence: TGCAGTGCCGTAATAGCGGGGGGGGAGACCAAGACCCAGTACTTC. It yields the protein CSAVIAGGETKTQYF.

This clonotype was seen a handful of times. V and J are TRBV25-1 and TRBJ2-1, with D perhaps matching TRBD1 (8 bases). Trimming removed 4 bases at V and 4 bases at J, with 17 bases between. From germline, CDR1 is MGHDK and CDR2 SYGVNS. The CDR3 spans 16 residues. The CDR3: CASSAITGGGYNEQFF. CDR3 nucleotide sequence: TGTGCCAGCAGTGCAATTACAGGGGGGGGATACAATGAGCAGTTCTTC.

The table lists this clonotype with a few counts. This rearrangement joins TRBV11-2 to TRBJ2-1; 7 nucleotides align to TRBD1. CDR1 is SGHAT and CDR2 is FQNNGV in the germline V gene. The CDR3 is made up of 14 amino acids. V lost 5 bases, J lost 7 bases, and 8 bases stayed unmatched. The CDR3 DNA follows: TGTGCCAGCAGCACTACGGGACAGCTAAATGAGCAGTTCTTC. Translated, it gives CASSTTGQLNEQFF.

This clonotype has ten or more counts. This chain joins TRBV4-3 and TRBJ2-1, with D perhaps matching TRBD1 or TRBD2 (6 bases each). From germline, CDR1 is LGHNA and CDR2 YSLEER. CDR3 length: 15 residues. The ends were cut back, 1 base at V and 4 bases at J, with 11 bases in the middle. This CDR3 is CASSQGLGGYNEQFF. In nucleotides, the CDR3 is TGCGCCAGCAGCCAAGGACTAGGGGGATACAATGAGCAGTTCTTC.

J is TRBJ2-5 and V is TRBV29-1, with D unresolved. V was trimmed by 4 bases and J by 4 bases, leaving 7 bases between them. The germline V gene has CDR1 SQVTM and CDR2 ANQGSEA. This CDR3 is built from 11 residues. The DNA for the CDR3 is TGCAGCGTTGTCAGCACAGAGACCCAGTACTTC. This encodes CSVVSTETQYF.

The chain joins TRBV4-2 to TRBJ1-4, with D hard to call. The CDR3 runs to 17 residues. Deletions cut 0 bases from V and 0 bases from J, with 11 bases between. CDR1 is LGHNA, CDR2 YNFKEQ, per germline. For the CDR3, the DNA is TGTGCCAGCAGCCAAGAGGGTACGAGTGCAACTAATGAAAAACTGTTTTTT. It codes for CASSQEGTSATNEKLFF.

This CDR3 reads CASRRGLAGGPLSCDEQYF. CDR3 bases: TGTGCCAGCAGAAGGGGACTAGCGGGAGGGCCGCTATCCTGCGACGAGCAGTACTTC. V gene TRBV21-1 combines with J gene TRBJ2-7; the table assigns TRBD2, which was not confirmed against the DNA. TRBV21-1 is a documented pseudogene. CDR3 length equals 19 residues.

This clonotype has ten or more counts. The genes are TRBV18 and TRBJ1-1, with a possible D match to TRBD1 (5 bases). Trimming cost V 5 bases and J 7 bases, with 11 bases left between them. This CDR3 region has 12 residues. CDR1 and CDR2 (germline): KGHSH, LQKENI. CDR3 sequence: CASSSTGDEAFF. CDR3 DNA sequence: TGTGCCAGCTCAAGTACAGGAGATGAAGCTTTCTTT. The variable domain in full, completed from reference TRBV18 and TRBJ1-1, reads NAGVMQNPRHLVRRRGQEARLRCSPMKGHSHVYWYRQLPEEGLKFMVYLQKENIIDESGMPKERFSAEFPKEGPSILRIQQVVRGDSAAYFCASSSTGDEAFFGQGTRLTVV.

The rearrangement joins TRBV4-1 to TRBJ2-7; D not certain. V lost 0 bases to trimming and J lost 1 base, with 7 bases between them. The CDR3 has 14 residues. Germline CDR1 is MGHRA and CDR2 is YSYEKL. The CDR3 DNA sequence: TGCGCCAGCAGCCAAGAGAGCACTTCCTACGAGCAGTACTTC. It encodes CASSQESTSYEQYF.

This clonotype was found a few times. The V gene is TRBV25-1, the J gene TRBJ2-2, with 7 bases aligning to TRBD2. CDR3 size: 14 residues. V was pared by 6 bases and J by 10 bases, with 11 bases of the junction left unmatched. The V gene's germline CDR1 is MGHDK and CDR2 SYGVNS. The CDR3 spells CASSSRETPVELFF. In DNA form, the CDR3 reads TGTGCCAGCAGCTCGCGGGAGACGCCGGTGGAGCTGTTTTTT. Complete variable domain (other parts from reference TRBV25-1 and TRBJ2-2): EADIYQTPRYLVIGTGKKITLECSQTMGHDKMYWYQQDPGMELHLIHYSYGVNSTEKGDLSSESTVSRIRTEHFPLTLESARPSHTSQYLCASSSRETPVELFFGEGSRLTVL.

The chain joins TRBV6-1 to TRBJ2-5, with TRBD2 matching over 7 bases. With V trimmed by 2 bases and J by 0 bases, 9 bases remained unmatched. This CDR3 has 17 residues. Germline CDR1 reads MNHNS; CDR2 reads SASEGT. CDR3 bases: TGTGCCAGCAGTGAACTGGGACTAACAAGGAACCAAGAGACCCAGTACTTC. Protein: CASSELGLTRNQETQYF.

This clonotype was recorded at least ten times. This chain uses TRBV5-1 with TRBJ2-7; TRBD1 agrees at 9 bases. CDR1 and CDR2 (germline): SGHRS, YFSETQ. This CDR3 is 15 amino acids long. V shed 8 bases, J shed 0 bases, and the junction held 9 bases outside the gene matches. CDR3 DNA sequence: TGCGCCAGGACAATCGACAGGGGGAGCTCCTACGAGCAGTACTTC. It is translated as CARTIDRGSSYEQYF.

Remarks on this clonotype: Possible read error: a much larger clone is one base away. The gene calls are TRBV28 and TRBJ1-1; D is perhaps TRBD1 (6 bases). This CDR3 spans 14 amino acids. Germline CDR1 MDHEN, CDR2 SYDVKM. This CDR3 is CDSSFSGGWGEAFF. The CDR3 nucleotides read TGTGACAGCAGTTTCTCCGGGGGCTGGGGGGAAGCTTTCTTT.

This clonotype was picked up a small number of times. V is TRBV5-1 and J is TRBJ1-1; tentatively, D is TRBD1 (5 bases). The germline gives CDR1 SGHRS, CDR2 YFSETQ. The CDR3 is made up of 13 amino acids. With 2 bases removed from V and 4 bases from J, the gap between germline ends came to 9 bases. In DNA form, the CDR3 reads TGCGCCAGCAGCTTAGGGGTCGGCACTGAAGCTTTCTTT. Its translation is CASSLGVGTEAFF.

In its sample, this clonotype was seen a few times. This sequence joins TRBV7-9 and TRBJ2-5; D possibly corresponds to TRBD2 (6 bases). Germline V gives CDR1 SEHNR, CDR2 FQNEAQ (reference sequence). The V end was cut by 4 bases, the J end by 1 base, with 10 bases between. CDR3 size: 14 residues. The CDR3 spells CASSWGDSQETQYF. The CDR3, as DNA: TGTGCCAGCAGCTGGGGGGACTCCCAAGAGACCCAGTACTTC.

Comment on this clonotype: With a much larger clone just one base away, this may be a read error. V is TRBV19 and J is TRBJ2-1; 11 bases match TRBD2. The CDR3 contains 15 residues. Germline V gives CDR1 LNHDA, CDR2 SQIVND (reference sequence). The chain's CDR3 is CTSSTLGLADNEQFF. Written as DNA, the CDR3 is TGTACCAGTAGTACGCTGGGACTAGCGGATAATGAGCAGTTCTTC.

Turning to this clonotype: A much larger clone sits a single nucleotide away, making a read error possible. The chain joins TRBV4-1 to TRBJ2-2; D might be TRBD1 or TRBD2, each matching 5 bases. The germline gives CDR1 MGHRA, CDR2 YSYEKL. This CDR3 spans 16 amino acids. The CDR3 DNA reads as TGCGCCAGCAGCCAAGAGGGGCTGCTTAACACCGGGGAGCTGTCTTTT. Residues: CASSQEGLLNTGELSF.

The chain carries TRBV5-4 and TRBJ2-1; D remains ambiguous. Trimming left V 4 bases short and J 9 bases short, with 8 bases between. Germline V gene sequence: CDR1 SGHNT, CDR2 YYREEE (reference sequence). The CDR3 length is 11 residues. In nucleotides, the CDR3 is TGTGCCAGCAGCCTCGGTGGTGAGCAGTTCTTC. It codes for CASSLGGEQFF.

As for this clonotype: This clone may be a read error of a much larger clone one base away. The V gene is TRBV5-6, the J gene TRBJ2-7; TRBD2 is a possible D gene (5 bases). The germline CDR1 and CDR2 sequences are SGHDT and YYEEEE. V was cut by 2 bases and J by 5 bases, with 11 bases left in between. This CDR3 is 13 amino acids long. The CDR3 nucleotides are TGTGCCAGCAGCTTTTTTCGGGGTAACGAGCAGTACTTC. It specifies CASSFFRGNEQYF.

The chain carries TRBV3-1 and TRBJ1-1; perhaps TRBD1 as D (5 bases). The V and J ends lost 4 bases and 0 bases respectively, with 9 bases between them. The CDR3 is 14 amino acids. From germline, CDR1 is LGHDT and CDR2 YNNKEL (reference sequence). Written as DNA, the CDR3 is TGTGCCAGCAGCCCGGGACCAATGAACACTGAAGCTTTCTTT. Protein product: CASSPGPMNTEAFF.

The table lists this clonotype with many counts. CDR3 loop: CASSHGWDTEAFF. CDR3 in DNA: TGTGCCAGCAGCCATGGGTGGGACACTGAAGCTTTCTTT. This sequence joins TRBV3-1 and TRBJ1-1; D gene uncertain. Trimming removed 3 bases at V and 3 bases at J, with 8 bases between. CDR1 is LGHDT and CDR2 is YNNKEL in the germline V gene (reference sequence). This CDR3 contains 13 residues.

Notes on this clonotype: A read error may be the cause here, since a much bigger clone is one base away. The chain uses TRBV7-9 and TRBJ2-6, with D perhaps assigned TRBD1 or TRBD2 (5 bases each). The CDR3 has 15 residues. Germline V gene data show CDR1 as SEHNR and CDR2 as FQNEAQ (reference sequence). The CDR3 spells CASSLVGAWANVLPF. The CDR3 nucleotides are TGTGCCAGCAGCTTAGTCGGGGCGTGGGCCAACGTCCTGCCTTTC.

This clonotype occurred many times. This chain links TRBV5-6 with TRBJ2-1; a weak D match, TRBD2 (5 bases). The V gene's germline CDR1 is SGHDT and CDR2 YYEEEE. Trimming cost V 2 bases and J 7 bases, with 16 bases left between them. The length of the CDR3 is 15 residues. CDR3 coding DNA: TGTGCCAGCAGCTTTCGCGGGTATTCGTTGAATGAGCAGTTCTTC. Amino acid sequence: CASSFRGYSLNEQFF.

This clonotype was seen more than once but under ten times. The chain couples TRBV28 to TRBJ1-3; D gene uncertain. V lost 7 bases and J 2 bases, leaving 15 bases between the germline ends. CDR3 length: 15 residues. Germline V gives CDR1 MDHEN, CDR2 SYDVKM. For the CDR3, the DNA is TGTGCCAGCAAAACCGCCACAGTAGCTGGAAACACCATATATTTT. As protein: CASKTATVAGNTIYF.

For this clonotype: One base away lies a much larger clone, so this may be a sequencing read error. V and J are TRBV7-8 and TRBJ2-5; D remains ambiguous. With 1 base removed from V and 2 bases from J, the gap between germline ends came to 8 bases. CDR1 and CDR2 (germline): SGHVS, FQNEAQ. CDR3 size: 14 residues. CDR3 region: CASSLVPQQETQYF. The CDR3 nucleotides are TGTGCCAGCAGCTTAGTCCCGCAGCAAGAGACCCAGTACTTC.